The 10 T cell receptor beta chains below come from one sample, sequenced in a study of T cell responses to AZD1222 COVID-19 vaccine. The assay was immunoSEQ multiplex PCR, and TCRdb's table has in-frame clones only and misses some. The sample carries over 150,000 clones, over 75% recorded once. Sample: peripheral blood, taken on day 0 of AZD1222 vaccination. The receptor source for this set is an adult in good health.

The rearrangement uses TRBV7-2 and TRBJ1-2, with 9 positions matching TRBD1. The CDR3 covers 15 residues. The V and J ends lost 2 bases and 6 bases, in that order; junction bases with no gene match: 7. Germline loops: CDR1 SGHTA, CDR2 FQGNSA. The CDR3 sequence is CASSLRRDRDNGYTF. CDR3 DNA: TGTGCCAGCAGCTTACGAAGGGACAGGGATAATGGCTACACCTTC.

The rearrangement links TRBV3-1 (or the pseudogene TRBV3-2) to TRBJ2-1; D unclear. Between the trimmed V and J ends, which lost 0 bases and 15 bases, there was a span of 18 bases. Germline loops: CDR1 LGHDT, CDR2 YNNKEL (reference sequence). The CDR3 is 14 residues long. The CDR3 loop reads CASSQDLGMKKAFF. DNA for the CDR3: TGTGCCAGCAGCCAAGATTTGGGTATGAAAAAAGCGTTCTTC.

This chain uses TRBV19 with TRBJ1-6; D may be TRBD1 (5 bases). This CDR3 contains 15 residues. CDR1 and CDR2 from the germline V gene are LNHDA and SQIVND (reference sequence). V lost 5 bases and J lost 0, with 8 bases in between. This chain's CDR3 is CASSPTDSYNSPLHF. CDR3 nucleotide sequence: TGTGCCAGTAGTCCGACAGACTCCTATAATTCACCCCTCCACTTT.

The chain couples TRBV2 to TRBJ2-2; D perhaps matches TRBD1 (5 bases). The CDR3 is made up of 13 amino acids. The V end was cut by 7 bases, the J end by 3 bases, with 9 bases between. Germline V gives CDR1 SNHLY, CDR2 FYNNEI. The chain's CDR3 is CASTDRDTGELFF. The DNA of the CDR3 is TGTGCCAGCACCGACAGAGACACCGGGGAGCTGTTTTTT.

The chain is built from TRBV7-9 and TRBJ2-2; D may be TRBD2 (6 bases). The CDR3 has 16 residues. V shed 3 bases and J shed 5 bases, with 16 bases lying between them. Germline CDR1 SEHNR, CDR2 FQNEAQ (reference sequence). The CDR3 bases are TGTGCCAGCAGCTTTGGAGGGGAAACGTTAACCGGGGAGCTGTTTTTT. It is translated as CASSFGGETLTGELFF.

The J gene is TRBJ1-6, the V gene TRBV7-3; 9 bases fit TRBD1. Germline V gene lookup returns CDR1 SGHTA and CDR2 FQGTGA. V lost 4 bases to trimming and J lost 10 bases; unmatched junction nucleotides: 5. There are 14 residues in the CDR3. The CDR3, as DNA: TGTGCCAGCAGCTGGGGACAGGGTACATCACCCCTCCACTTT. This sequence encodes CASSWGQGTSPLHF.

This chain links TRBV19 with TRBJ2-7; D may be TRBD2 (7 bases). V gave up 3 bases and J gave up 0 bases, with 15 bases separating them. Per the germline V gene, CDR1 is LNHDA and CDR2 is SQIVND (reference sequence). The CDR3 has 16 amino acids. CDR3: CASSIHGGADSYEQYF. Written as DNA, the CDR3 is TGTGCCAGTAGTATCCATGGGGGGGCGGACTCCTACGAGCAGTACTTC. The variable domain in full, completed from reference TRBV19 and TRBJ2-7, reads DGGITQSPKYLFRKEGQNVTLSCEQNLNHDAMYWYRQDPGQGLRLIYYSQIVNDFQKGDIAEGYSVSREKKESFPLTVTSAQKNPTAFYLCASSIHGGADSYEQYFGPGTRLTVT.

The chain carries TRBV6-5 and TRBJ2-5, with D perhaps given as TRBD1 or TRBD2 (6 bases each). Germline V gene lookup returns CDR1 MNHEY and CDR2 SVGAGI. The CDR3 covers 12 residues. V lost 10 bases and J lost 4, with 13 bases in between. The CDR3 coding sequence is TGTGCCATCGGGGGCCCCCTAGAGACCCAGTACTTC. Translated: CAIGGPLETQYF.

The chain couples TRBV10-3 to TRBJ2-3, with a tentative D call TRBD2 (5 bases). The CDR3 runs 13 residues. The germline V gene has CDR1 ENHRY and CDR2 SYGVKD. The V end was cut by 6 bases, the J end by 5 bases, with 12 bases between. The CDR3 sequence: CAIRYNEGDTQYF. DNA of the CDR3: TGTGCCATCAGGTATAATGAGGGAGATACGCAGTATTTT.

The CDR3 DNA is TGTGCCAGCAGTCGACAGGGGTGGGAGCAGTACTTC. This translates into CASSRQGWEQYF. The rearrangement uses TRBV27 and TRBJ2-7, with 8 bases lining up with TRBD1. CDR1 and CDR2 (germline): MNHEY, SMNVEV (reference sequence). Unmatched junction bases numbered 4, after V lost 5 bases and J lost 7 bases. The CDR3 runs to 12 residues.